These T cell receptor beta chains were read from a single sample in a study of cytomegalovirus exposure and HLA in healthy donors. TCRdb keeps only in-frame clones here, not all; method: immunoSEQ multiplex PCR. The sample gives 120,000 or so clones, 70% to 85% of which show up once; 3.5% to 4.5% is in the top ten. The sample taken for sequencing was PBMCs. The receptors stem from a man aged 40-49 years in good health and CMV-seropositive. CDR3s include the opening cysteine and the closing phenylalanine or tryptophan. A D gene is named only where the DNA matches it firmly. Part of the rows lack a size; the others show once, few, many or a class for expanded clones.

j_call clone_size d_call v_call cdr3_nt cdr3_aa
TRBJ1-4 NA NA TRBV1 TGCACCAGCAGCCACGGATCAGGGCGTACAACTAATGAAAAACTGTTTTTT CTSSHGSGRTTNEKLFF
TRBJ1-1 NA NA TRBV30 TGTGCCTGGACCTCAGGGCCGAACACTGAAGCTTTCTTT CAWTSGPNTEAFF
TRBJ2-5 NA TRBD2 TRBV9 TGTGCCAGCAGCGTAGCTCCCTCTAGCGGCCAAGAGACCCAGTACTTC CASSVAPSSGQETQYF
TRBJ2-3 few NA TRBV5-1 TGCGCCAGCAGCTTGTTAGCCTTCACAGATACGCAGTATTTT CASSLLAFTDTQYF
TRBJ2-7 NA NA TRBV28 TGTGCCCGTCCTTACTCGTCCCTCGAGCAGTACTTC CARPYSSLEQYF
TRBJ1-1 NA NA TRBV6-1 TGTGCCAGCAGAAGCGGGACGACCGTTTACCCTGAAGCTTTCTTT CASRSGTTVYPEAFF
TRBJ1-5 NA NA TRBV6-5 TGTGCCAGCAGCCCCTCTATTCCTTATCAGCCCCAGCATTTT CASSPSIPYQPQHF
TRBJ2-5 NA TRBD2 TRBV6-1 TGTGCCAGCAGTGAAGCCGGTAGCGGGGGTCGCCAAGAGACCCAGTACTTC CASSEAGSGGRQETQYF
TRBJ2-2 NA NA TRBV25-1 TGTGCCAGCAGTGGGACTTGGACAGTCGCCGGGGAGCTGTTTTTT CASSGTWTVAGELFF
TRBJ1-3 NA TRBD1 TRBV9 TGTGCCAGCAGGACAGGGCAGGGTGGAAACACCATATATTTT CASRTGQGGNTIYF
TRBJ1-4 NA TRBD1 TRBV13 TGTGCCAGCAGCCCACAGGGGGCTAGTGAAAAACTGTTTTTT CASSPQGASEKLFF
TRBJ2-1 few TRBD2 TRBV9 TGTGCCAGCAGCGTAGAAGGATCTGGGGGGGATGAGCAGTTCTTC CASSVEGSGGDEQFF
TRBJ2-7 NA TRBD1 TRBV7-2 TGTGCCAGCAGCCCGTGGACAGGGGTCTACGAGCAGTACTTC CASSPWTGVYEQYF
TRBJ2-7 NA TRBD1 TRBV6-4 TGTGCCAGCAGTCGGGACAGGGGATACGAGCAGTACTTC CASSRDRGYEQYF
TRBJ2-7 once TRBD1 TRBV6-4 TGTGCCAGCAGTGACTCTCCGACAGGGCTTCCACGGTACTTC CASSDSPTGLPRYF
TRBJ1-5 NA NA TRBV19 TGTGCCAGTAGTATTGCAGGGTATAGCAATCAGCCCCAGCATTTT CASSIAGYSNQPQHF
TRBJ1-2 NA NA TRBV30 TGTGCCTGGAGTGGGGCTCCAGGGGTGGGCTACACCTTC CAWSGAPGVGYTF
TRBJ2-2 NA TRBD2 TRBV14 TGTGCCAGCAGCCAAGTGCTAGCGGGGACCGGGGAGCTGTTTTTT CASSQVLAGTGELFF
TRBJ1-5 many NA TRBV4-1 TGCGCCAGCAGCCTGCTGCTAGCAACTCCCAATCAGCCCCAGCATTTT CASSLLLATPNQPQHF
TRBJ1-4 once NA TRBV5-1 TGCGCCAGCAGCTTGGCCACCGGGGGTGAAAAACTGTTTTTT CASSLATGGEKLFF